The 15 T cell receptor beta chains reported below all come from one sample, sequenced in a study of blood T cell repertoires in COVID-19. The repertoire was sequenced with immunoSEQ multiplex PCR; TCRdb's copy has only in-frame clones and lacks some. Of roughly 92,000 clones listed, nearly 90% were seen once; the top ten hold 4.3%. Sequenced sample: peripheral blood. These receptors originate from a woman of 80 years or more with active or convalescent COVID-19.

This clone was counted only a few times. This sequence joins TRBV6-5 and TRBJ1-2, with D unresolved. Between the trimmed V and J ends, which lost 7 bases and 7 bases, there was a span of 16 bases. Germline lookup yields CDR1 MNHEY and CDR2 SVGAGI. This CDR3 contains 13 residues. The CDR3 loop reads CASTQTGVLGYTF. In DNA form, the CDR3 reads TGTGCCAGCACCCAGACCGGGGTCCTTGGCTACACCTTC.

The chain links TRBV24-1 to TRBJ1-1, with 9 positions matching TRBD1. CDR1 is KGHDR, CDR2 SFDVKD, per germline. This CDR3 contains 14 residues. After removal of 3 bases from V and 5 bases from J, the junction contained 3 bases not matched to a gene. CDR3 residues: CATSDTTGGTEAFF. The CDR3 nucleotides read TGTGCCACCAGTGATACGACAGGGGGGACTGAAGCTTTCTTT.

The V call is TRBV30, the J call TRBJ1-3; perhaps TRBD1 as D (5 bases). There are 15 residues in the CDR3. The V gene's germline CDR1 is GTSNPN and CDR2 SVGIG (reference sequence). Trimming took off 2 bases at V and 3 bases at J, with 14 bases between the two ends. The CDR3 loop reads CAWSLGGARGNTIYF. In nucleotides, the CDR3 is TGTGCCTGGAGTCTCGGAGGGGCGCGTGGAAACACCATATATTTT.

This chain uses TRBV11-2 with TRBJ2-1; tentative D call: TRBD2 (6 bases). The CDR3 sequence is 15 residues long. The germline CDR1 and CDR2 sequences are SGHAT and FQNNGV. Trimming left V 10 bases short and J 4 bases short, with 20 bases between. The CDR3 spells CATTAGTSGYNEQFF. CDR3 DNA sequence: TGTGCCACCACCGCCGGGACGAGCGGGTACAATGAGCAGTTCTTC. The full variable domain, with the rest looked up from reference TRBV11-2 and TRBJ2-1, is EAGVAQSPRYKIIEKRQSVAFWCNPISGHATLYWYQQILGQGPKLLIQFQNNGVVDDSQLPKDRFSAERLKGVDSTLKIQPAKLEDSAVYLCATTAGTSGYNEQFFGPGTRLTVL.

This rearrangement joins TRBV20-1 to TRBJ1-5, with D perhaps matching TRBD1 (6 bases). The CDR3 is 15 amino acids. Germline V CDR1 and CDR2: DFQATT, SNEGSKA (reference sequence). V lost 3 bases and J lost 0, with 12 bases in between. CDR3 sequence: CSASLGQYSNQPQHF. The CDR3 DNA follows: TGCAGTGCTAGTCTCGGACAGTATAGCAATCAGCCCCAGCATTTT.

The chain combines TRBV6-2 or TRBV6-3 with TRBJ2-7; 10 bases line up with TRBD2. The CDR3 loop spans 17 amino acids. Germline V gene data show CDR1 as MNHEY and CDR2 as SVGEGT. V lost 5 bases to trimming and J lost 0 bases; unmatched junction nucleotides: 10. Written as DNA, the CDR3 is TGTGCCAGCAGTCAGTCACAGAGGACTAGCGGCTCCTACGAGCAGTACTTC. Translation gives CASSQSQRTSGSYEQYF.

This clone appeared once. The chain recombines TRBV29-1 with TRBJ1-1; unclear D gene. The CDR3 covers 14 residues. V was shortened by 8 bases and J by 4 bases, with 20 bases between the two germline ends. Germline CDR1 reads SQVTM; CDR2 reads ANQGSEA. The CDR3 reads CSLQSPERSTEAFF. CDR3 bases: TGCAGCCTCCAATCCCCGGAGAGGAGCACTGAAGCTTTCTTT. Variable domain in full (rest from reference TRBV29-1 and TRBJ1-1): SAVISQKPSRDICQRGTSLTIQCQVDSQVTMMFWYRQQPGQSLTLIATANQGSEATYESGFVIDKFPISRPNLTFSTLTVSNMSPEDSSIYLCSLQSPERSTEAFFGQGTRLTVV.

This sequence joins TRBV5-5 and TRBJ1-1; D remains unclear. The CDR3 is 20 residues long. Germline CDR1 reads SGHKS; CDR2 reads YYEKEE (reference sequence). V was clipped by 5 bases and J by 0 bases, with 29 bases between them. CDR3 amino acids: CASRQRDIRGGNLVNTEAFF. As DNA, the CDR3 is TGTGCCAGCAGGCAACGGGATATCAGAGGAGGCAACCTCGTGAACACTGAAGCTTTCTTT. Variable domain in full (rest from reference TRBV5-5 and TRBJ1-1): DAGVTQSPTHLIKTRGQQVTLRCSPISGHKSVSWYQQVLGQGPQFIFQYYEKEERGRGNFPDRFSARQFPNYSSELNVNALLLGDSALYLCASRQRDIRGGNLVNTEAFFGQGTRLTVV.

The chain uses TRBV3-1 (or the pseudogene TRBV3-2) and TRBJ1-1; no clear D gene. Germline CDR1 and CDR2: LGHDT and YNNKEL (reference sequence). Trimming stripped 4 bases from V and 3 bases from J, with 15 bases between. The CDR3 sequence is 15 residues long. CDR3 DNA: TGTGCCAGCAGCCCCACAGCGGCGAGGGACACTGAAGCTTTCTTT. It specifies CASSPTAARDTEAFF.

The chain has TRBV10-2 and TRBJ2-1; 7 bases are shared with TRBD1. Looked up from germline, CDR1 is WSHSY and CDR2 is SAAADI. Germline trimming cut 3 bases from V and 15 bases from J; bases unmatched to any gene: 8. CDR3 length: 12 residues. The CDR3 is CASSDNDRESFF. The DNA of the CDR3 is TGCGCCAGCAGTGACAATGACAGGGAATCGTTCTTC.

The chain couples TRBV20-1 to TRBJ1-2; a possible D gene is TRBD1 (6 bases). There are 17 residues in the CDR3. CDR1 DFQATT and CDR2 SNEGSKA come from the germline V gene (reference sequence). V was pared by 3 bases and J by 6 bases, with 26 bases between. The CDR3 region is CSASKELGTPDRNGYTF. The CDR3, as DNA: TGCAGTGCTAGTAAGGAGCTTGGGACCCCCGACAGGAATGGCTACACCTTC.

The V gene is TRBV7-2, the J gene TRBJ2-3, with 8 bases matching TRBD2. The V gene's germline CDR1 is SGHTA and CDR2 FQGNSA. V trimming: 6 bases; J trimming: 0 bases; junction bases outside the gene matches: 8. The CDR3 runs 16 residues. CDR3 nucleotide sequence: TGTGCCAGCAGTCCACCGGGACTAGTGAGCACAGATACGCAGTATTTT. Amino acid sequence: CASSPPGLVSTDTQYF.

The rearrangement uses TRBV19 and TRBJ2-1, with TRBD2 matching 10 bases. J gave up 5 bases and V 3 bases, and 4 bases lay outside the gene matches. The germline gives CDR1 LNHDA, CDR2 SQIVND (reference sequence). The CDR3 spans 15 residues. Here the CDR3 DNA reads TGTGCCAGTAGTATCCCAAGCGGGAGGGACAATGAGCAGTTCTTC. Translating it yields CASSIPSGRDNEQFF.

The chain links TRBV2 to TRBJ1-4; TRBD1 aligns across 9 bases. V shed 6 bases, J shed 8 bases, and the junction held 7 bases outside the gene matches. This CDR3 contains 14 residues. Per the germline V gene, CDR1 is SNHLY and CDR2 is FYNNEI. The CDR3 loop reads CASRAGTGNEKLFF. The CDR3 DNA reads as TGTGCCAGCAGGGCCGGGACAGGGAACGAAAAACTGTTTTTT. The full variable domain, with the rest looked up from reference TRBV2 and TRBJ1-4, is EPEVTQTPSHQVTQMGQEVILRCVPISNHLYFYWYRQILGQKVEFLVSFYNNEISEKSEIFDDQFSVERPDGSNFTLKIRSTKLEDSAMYFCASRAGTGNEKLFFGSGTQLSVL.

This clone has more than one count but fewer than ten. The chain is built from TRBV6-5 and TRBJ2-1; 8 nucleotides agree with TRBD1. The CDR3 consists of 15 residues. Germline V CDR1 and CDR2: MNHEY, SVGAGI. V trimming: 6 bases; J trimming: 2 bases; junction bases outside the gene matches: 6. CDR3 bases: TGTGCCAGCAGGCAGGGACAGGAGCCCTACAATGAGCAGTTCTTC. Its protein is CASRQGQEPYNEQFF.